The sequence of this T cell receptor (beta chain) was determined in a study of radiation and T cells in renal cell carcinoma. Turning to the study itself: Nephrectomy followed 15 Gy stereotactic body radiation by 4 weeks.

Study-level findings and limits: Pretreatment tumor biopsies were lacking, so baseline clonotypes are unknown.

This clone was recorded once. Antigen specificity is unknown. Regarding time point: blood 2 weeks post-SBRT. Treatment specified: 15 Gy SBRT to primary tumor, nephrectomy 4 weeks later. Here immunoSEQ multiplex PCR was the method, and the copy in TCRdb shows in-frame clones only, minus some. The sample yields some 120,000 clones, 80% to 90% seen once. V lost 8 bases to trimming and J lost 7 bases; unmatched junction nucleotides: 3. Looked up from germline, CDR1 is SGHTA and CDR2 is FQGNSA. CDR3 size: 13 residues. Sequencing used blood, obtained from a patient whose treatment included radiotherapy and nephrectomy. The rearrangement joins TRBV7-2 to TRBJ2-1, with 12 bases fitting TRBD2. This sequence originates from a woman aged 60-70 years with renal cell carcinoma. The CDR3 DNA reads TGTGCCAGCGCTAGCGGGAGGGCGAATGAGCAGTTCTTC. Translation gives CASASGRANEQFF.